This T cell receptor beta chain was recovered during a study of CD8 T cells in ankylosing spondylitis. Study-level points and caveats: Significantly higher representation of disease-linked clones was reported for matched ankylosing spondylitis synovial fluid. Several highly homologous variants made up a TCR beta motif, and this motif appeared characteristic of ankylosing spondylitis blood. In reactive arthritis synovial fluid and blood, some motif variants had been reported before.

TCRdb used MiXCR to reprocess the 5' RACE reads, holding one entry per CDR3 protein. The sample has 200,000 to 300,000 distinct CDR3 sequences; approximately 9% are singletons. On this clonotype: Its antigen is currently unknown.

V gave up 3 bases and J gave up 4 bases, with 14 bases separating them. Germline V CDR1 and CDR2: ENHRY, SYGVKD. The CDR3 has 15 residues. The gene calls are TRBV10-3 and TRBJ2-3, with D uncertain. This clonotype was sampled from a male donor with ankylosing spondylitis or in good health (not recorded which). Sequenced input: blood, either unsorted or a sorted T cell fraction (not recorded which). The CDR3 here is CAISDGAHPADTQYF. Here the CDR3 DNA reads TGTGCCATCAGTGACGGAGCGCACCCCGCAGATACGCAGTATTTT.